The clone carrying this T cell receptor beta chain has only a few counts. Its target is not known. Germline assignment: CDR1 SNHLY and CDR2 FYNNEI. Between the trimmed V and J ends, which lost 2 bases and 10 bases, there was a span of 18 bases. CDR3 size: 15 residues. This sample is drawn from a study of cytomegalovirus exposure and HLA in healthy donors. Study-level findings and limits: Across donors, most TCRs were seen rarely, yet some public ones were widespread.

The study ran its PCR with 60 Vbeta and 13 Jbeta primers. TCRdb's table, derived via immunoSEQ multiplex PCR, lists solely in-frame clones and lacks some. Of 65,000 or so clones in the sample, less than 70% are singletons; the top ten hold around 2.7%. The J gene is TRBJ2-1, the V gene TRBV2, with D perhaps TRBD1 (6 bases). The TCR comes from a man in his thirties or forties in good health and CMV-seronegative. Sequenced: PBMCs. DNA for the CDR3: TGTGCCAGCAGTGAATACGGCGGACAGCGAATCGAGCAGTTCTTC. Its translation is CASSEYGGQRIEQFF.